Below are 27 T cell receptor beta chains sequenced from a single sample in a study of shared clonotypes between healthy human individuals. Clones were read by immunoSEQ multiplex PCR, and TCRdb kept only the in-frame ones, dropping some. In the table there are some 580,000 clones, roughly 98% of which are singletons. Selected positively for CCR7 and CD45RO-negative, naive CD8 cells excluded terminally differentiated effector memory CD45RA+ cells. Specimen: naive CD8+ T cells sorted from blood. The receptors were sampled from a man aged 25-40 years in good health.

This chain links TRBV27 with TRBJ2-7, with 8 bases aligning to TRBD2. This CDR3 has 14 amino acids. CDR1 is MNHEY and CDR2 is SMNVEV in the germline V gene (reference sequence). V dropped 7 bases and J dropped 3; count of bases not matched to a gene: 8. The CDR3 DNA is TGTGCCAGCAAGAGGACAGCGGGAGTCTACGAGCAGTACTTC. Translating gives CASKRTAGVYEQYF.

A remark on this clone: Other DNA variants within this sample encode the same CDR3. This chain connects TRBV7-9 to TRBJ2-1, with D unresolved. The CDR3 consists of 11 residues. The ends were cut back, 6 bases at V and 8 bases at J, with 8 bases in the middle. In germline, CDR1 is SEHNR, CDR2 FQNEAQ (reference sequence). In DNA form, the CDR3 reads TGTGCCAGCAGTCTACCCGATGAGCAGTTCTTC. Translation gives CASSLPDEQFF.

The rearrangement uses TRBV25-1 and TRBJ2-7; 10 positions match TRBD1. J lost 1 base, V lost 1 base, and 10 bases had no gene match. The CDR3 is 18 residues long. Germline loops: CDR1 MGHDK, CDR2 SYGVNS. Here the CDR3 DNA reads TGTGCCAGCAGTGAATTTGGGTCAGGGACAGGGGTATCCTACGAGCAGTACTTC. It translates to CASSEFGSGTGVSYEQYF.

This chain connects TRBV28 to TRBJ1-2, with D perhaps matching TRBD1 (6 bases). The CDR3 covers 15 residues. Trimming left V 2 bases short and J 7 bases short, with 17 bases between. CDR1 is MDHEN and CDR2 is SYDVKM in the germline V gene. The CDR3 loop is CASSLEPGGYGGYTF. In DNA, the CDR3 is TGTGCCAGCAGTTTAGAACCGGGGGGCTATGGTGGCTACACCTTC.

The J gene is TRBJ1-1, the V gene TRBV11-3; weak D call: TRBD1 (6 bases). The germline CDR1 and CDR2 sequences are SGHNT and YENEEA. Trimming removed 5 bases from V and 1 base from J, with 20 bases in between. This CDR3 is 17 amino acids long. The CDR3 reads CASSPRPGRGENTEAFF. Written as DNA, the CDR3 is TGTGCCAGCAGCCCGCGCCCTGGGAGGGGGGAGAACACTGAAGCTTTCTTT.

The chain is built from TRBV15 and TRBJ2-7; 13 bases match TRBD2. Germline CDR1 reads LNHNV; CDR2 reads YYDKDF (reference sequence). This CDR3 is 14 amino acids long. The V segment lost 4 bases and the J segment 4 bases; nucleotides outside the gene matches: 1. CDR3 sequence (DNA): TGTGCCACCAGCACGGGACTAGCGGGATACGAGCAGTACTTC. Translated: CATSTGLAGYEQYF.

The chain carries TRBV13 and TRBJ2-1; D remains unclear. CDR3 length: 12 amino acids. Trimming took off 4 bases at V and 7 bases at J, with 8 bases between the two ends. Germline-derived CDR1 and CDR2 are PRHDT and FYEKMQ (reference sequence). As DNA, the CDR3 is TGTGCCAGCAGCTCAGTACTGAATGAGCAGTTCTTC. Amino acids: CASSSVLNEQFF. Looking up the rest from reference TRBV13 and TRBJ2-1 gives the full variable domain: AAGVIQSPRHLIKEKRETATLKCYPIPRHDTVYWYQQGPGQDPQFLISFYEKMQSDKGSIPDRFSAQQFSDYHSELNMSSLELGDSALYFCASSSVLNEQFFGPGTRLTVL.

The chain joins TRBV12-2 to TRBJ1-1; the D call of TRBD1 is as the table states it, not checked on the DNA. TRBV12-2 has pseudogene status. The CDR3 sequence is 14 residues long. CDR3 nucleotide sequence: TGTGCAAGTCGCTTATTTCAGAACATCACTGAAGCTTTCTTT. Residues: CASRLFQNITEAFF.

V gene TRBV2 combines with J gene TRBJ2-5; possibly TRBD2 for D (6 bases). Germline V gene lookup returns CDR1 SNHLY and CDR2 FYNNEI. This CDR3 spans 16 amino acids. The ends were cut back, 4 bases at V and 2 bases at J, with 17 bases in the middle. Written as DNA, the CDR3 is TGTGCCAGCAGTGGTGTAACAGCTGGGGGGCAAGAGACCCAGTACTTC. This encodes CASSGVTAGGQETQYF.

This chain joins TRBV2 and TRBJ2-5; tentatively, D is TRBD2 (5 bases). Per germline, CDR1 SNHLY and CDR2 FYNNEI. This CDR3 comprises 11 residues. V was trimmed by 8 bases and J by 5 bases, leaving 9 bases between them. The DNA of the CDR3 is TGTGCCAGCGGGAGACCGGAGACCCAGTACTTC. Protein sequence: CASGRPETQYF.

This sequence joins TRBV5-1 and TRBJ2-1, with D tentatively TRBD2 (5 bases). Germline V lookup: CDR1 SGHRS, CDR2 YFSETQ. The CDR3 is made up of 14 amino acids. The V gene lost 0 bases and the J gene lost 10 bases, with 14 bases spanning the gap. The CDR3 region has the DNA TGCGCCAGCAGCTTGGAAACTAGTTTAGGCGAGCAGTTCTTC. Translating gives CASSLETSLGEQFF. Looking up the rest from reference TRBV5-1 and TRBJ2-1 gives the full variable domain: KAGVTQTPRYLIKTRGQQVTLSCSPISGHRSVSWYQQTPGQGLQFLFEYFSETQRNKGNFPGRFSGRQFSNSRSEMNVSTLELGDSALYLCASSLETSLGEQFFGPGTRLTVL.

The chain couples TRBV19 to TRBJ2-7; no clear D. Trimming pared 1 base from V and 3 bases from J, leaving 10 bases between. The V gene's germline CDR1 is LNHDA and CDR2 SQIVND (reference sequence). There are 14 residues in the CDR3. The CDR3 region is CASSIVLGHYEQYF. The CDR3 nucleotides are TGTGCCAGTAGTATAGTCCTAGGCCACTACGAGCAGTACTTC.

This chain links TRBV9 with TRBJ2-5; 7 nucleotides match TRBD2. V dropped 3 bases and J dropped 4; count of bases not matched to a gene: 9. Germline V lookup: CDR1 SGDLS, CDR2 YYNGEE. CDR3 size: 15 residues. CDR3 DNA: TGTGCCAGCAGCGCATCCGGGAGGCGAGGAGAGACCCAGTACTTC. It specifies CASSASGRRGETQYF.

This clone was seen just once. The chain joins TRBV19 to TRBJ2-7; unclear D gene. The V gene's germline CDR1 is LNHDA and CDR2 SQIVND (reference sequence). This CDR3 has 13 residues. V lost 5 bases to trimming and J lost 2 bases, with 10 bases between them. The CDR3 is CASSATPPYEQYF. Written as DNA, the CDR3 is TGTGCCAGTAGTGCCACTCCCCCCTACGAGCAGTACTTC.

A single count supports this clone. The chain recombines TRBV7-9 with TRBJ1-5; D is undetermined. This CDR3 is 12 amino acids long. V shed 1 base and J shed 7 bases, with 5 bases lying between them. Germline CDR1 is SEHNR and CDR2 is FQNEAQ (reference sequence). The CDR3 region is CASSLGAQPQHF. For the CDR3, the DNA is TGTGCCAGCAGCTTAGGAGCCCAGCCCCAGCATTTT. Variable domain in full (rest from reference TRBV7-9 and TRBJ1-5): DTGVSQNPRHKITKRGQNVTFRCDPISEHNRLYWYRQTLGQGPEFLTYFQNEAQLEKSRLLSDRFSAERPKGSFSTLEIQRTEQGDSAMYLCASSLGAQPQHFGDGTRLSIL.

CDR3: CASRWQGGVEAFF. The CDR3 region has the DNA TGTGCCAGCAGGTGGCAGGGTGGAGTAGAAGCTTTCTTT. V is TRBV27 and J is TRBJ1-1; D is perhaps TRBD1 (5 bases). This CDR3 contains 13 residues. Germline loops: CDR1 MNHEY, CDR2 SMNVEV (reference sequence). The V end was cut by 6 bases, the J end by 8 bases, with 16 bases between.

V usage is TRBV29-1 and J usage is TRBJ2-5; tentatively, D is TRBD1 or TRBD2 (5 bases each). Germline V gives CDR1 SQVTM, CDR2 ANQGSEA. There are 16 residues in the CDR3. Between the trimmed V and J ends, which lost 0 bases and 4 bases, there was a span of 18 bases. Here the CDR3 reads CSVEDLRTGATETQYF. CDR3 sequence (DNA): TGCAGCGTTGAAGATCTTCGGACTGGGGCAACAGAGACCCAGTACTTC.

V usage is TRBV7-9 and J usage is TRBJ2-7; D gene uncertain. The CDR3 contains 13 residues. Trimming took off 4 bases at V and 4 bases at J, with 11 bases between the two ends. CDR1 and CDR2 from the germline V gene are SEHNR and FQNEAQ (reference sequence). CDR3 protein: CASSSPLEYEQYF. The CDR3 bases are TGTGCCAGCAGCTCCCCCCTAGAATACGAGCAGTACTTC. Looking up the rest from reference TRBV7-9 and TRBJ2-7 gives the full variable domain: DTGVSQNPRHKITKRGQNVTFRCDPISEHNRLYWYRQTLGQGPEFLTYFQNEAQLEKSRLLSDRFSAERPKGSFSTLEIQRTEQGDSAMYLCASSSPLEYEQYFGPGTRLTVT.

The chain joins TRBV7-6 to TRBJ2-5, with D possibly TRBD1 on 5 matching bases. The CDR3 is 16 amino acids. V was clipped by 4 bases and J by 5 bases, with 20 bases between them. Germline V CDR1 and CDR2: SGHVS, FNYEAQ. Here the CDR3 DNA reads TGTGCCAGCAGCTCGGAGACAGTAAACCTAAGGGAGACCCAGTACTTC. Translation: CASSSETVNLRETQYF.

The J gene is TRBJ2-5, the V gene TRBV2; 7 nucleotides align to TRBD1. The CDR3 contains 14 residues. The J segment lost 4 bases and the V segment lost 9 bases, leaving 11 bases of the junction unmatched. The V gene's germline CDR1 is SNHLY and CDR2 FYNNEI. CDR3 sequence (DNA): TGTGCCAGTGAACGGACAGGTTGGTCAGAGACCCAGTACTTC. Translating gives CASERTGWSETQYF.

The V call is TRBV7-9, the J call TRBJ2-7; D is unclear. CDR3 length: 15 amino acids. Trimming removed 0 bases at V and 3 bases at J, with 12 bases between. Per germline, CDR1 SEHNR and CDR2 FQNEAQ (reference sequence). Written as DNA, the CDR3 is TGTGCCAGCAGCTTAGCGGGGAATACTAACTACGAGCAGTACTTC. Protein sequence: CASSLAGNTNYEQYF.

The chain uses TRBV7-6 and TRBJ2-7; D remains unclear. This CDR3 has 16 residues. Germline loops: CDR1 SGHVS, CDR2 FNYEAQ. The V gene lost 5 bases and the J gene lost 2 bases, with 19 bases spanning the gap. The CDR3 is CASSTGPSGAPYEQYF. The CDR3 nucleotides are TGTGCCAGCAGCACCGGTCCCTCCGGAGCCCCCTACGAGCAGTACTTC.

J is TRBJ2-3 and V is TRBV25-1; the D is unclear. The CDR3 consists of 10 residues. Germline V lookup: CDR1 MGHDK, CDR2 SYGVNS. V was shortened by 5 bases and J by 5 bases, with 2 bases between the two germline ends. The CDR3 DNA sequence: TGTGCCAGCAGTCAAGATACGCAGTATTTT. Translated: CASSQDTQYF.

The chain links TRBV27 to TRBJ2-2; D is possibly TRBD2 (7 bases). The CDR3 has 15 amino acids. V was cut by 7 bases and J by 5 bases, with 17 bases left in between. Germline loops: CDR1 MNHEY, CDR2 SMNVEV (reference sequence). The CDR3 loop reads CASTVRGARTGELFF. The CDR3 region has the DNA TGTGCCAGCACCGTCCGGGGGGCGCGGACCGGGGAGCTGTTTTTT.

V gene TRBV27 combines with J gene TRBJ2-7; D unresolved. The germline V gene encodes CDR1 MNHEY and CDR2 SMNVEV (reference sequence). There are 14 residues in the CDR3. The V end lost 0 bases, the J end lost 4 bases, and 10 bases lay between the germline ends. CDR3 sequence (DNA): TGTGCCAGCAGTTTATCTAGAGGCCTTTACGAGCAGTACTTC. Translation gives CASSLSRGLYEQYF.

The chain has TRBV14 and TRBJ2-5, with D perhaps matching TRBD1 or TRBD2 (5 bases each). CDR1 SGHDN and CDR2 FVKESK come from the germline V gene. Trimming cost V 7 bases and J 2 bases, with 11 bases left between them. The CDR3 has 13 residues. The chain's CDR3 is CASKGRSQETQYF. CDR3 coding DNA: TGTGCCAGCAAGGGACGCTCACAAGAGACCCAGTACTTC. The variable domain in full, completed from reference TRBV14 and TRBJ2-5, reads EAGVTQFPSHSVIEKGQTVTLRCDPISGHDNLYWYRRVMGKEIKFLLHFVKESKQDESGMPNNRFLAERTGGTYSTLKVQPAELEDSGVYFCASKGRSQETQYFGPGTRLLVL.

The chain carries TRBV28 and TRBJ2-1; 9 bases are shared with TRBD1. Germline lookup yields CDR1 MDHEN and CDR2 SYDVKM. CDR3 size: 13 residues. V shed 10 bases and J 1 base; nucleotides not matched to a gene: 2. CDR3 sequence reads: CATDRGSYNEQFF. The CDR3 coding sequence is TGTGCCACCGACAGGGGGTCCTACAATGAGCAGTTCTTC.